A single T cell receptor beta chain is shown here with its context. Its target is unknown. At the DNA level, this CDR3 is encoded by other sequences in the same sample as well. The sample belongs to a study of CD4+ T cells in melanoma. The protocol was immunoSEQ multiplex PCR, while the TCRdb copy is restricted to in-frame clones and leaves out a portion. Seen here are approximately 47,000 clones, 89% observed once, and the top ten hold approximately 10%. Broader study findings: A reported correlation linked neoantigen-specific CD4+ T cells to CD8+, macrophage and B cell function.

The V gene's germline CDR1 is MGHRA and CDR2 YSYEKL. The CDR3 extends over 15 amino acids. Trimming stripped 1 base from V and 1 base from J, with 10 bases between. The sample comprised peripheral blood. The receptor was isolated from a human donor with melanoma. This chain connects TRBV4-1 to TRBJ1-1, with D maybe TRBD1 (5 bases). The CDR3 DNA follows: TGCGCCAGCAGCCAAGGGGGGGTCGGGAACACTGAAGCTTTCTTT. Its protein is CASSQGGVGNTEAFF.